This entry concerns a single T cell receptor beta chain. Its matching antigen is unknown. Using immunoSEQ multiplex PCR, the repertoire was profiled, and TCRdb retains in-frame clones only, with some absent. The data show under 80,000 clones, roughly 80% seen once. This sample was taken from a study of PD-L1 blockade in urothelial cancer. Points from the study as a whole: By 3 weeks, tumor-associated blood clones had expanded more in durable-benefit patients.

Time point described: pretreatment peripheral blood. Peripheral blood mononuclear cells were collected from every patient before and during treatment, yielding between 1 and 8 samples per patient. This CDR3 is built from 15 residues. The germline CDR1 and CDR2 sequences are SGDLS and YYNGEE. Unmatched junction bases numbered 4, after V lost 3 bases and J lost 2 bases. The chain is built from TRBV9 and TRBJ2-3; 9 bases are a match to TRBD1. The sample was PBMCs, taken around atezolizumab (anti-PD-L1) treatment. This receptor was taken from a man between 65 and 79 years old with urothelial cancer. The CDR3 is CASSGRTGDTDTQYF. In DNA, the CDR3 is TGTGCCAGCAGCGGACGGACAGGGGACACAGATACGCAGTATTTT.